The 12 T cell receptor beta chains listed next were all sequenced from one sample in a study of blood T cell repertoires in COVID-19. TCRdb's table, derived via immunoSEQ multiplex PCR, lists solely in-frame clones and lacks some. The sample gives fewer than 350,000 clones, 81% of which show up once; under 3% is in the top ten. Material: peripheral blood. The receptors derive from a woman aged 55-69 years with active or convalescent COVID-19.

CDR3 loop: CASSSYRGRGDEQFF. CDR3 sequence (DNA): TGTGCCAGCAGCTCCTACAGGGGAAGGGGCGATGAGCAGTTCTTC. The chain is built from TRBV4-2 and TRBJ2-1, with 7 bases lining up with TRBD1. CDR3 length: 15 amino acids. Per the germline V gene, CDR1 is LGHNA and CDR2 is YNFKEQ. Trimming took 5 bases from V and 8 from J; bases not matched to a gene: 12.

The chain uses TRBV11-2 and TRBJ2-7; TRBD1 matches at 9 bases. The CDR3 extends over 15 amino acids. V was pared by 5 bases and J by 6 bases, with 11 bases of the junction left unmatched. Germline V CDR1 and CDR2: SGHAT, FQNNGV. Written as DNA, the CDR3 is TGTGCCAGCAGCCTGGAGACAGGGGGAGTAGTCGAGCAGTACTTC. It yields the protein CASSLETGGVVEQYF.

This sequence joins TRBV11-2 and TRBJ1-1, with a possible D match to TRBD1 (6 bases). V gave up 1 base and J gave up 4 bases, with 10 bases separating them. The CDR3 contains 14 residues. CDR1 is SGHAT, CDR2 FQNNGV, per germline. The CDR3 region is CASSLAAGATEAFF. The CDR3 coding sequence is TGTGCCAGCAGCTTAGCCGCGGGGGCCACTGAAGCTTTCTTT.

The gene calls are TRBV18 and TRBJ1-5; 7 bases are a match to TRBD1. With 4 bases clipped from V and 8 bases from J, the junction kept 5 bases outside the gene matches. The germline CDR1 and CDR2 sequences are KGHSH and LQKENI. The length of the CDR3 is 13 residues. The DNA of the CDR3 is TGTGCCAGCTCACGGGACAGCTGGGAGCCCCAGCATTTT. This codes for CASSRDSWEPQHF.

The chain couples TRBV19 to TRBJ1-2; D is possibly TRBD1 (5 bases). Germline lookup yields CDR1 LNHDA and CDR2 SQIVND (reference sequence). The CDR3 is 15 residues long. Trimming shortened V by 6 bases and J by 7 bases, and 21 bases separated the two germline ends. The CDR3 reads CASRWGGDRSIGYTF. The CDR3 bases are TGTGCCAGTAGATGGGGGGGGGATCGGTCTATTGGCTACACCTTC.

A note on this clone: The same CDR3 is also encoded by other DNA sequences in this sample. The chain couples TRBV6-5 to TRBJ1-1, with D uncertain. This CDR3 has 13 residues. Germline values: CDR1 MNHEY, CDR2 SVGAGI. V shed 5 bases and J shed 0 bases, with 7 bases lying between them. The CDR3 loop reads CASSLTVNTEAFF. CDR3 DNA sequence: TGTGCCAGCAGTCTTACGGTGAACACTGAAGCTTTCTTT.

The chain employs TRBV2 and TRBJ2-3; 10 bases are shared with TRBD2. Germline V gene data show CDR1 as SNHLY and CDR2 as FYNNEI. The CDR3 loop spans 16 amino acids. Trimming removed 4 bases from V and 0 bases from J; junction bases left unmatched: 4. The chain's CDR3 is CASSVRLAGSTDTQYF. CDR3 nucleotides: TGTGCCAGCAGTGTAAGACTAGCGGGCAGCACAGATACGCAGTATTTT.

CDR3 sequence reads: CASSPSPRETGELFF. DNA for the CDR3: TGCGCCAGCAGCCCCTCCCCGCGAGAAACCGGGGAGCTGTTTTTT. The rearrangement uses TRBV4-1 and TRBJ2-2; the D is unclear. Germline-derived CDR1 and CDR2 are MGHRA and YSYEKL. Trimming left V 4 bases short and J 5 bases short, with 14 bases between. This CDR3 spans 15 amino acids.

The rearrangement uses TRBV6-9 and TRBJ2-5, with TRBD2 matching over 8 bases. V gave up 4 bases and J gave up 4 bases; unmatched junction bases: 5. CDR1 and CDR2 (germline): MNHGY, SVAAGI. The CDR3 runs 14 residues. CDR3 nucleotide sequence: TGTGCCAGCAGTTCCGGGAGGGCTAGAGAGACCCAGTACTTC. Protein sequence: CASSSGRARETQYF.

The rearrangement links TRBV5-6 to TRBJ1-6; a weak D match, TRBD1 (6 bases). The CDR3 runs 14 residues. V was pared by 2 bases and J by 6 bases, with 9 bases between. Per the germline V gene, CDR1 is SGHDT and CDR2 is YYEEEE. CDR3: CASSFTGSNSPLHF. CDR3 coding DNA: TGTGCCAGCAGCTTTACAGGGAGTAATTCACCCCTCCACTTT.

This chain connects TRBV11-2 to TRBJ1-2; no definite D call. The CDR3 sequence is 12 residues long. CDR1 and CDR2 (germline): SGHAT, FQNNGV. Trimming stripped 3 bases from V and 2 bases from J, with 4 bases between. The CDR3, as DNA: TGTGCCAGCAGCTTTCAGAACTATGGCTACACCTTC. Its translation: CASSFQNYGYTF.

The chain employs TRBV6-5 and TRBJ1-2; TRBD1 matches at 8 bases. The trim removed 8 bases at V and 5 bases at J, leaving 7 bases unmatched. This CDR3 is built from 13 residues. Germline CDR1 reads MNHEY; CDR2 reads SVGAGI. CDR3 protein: CASSSGGTYGYTF. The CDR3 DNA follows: TGTGCCAGCTCCTCAGGGGGCACTTATGGCTACACCTTC.